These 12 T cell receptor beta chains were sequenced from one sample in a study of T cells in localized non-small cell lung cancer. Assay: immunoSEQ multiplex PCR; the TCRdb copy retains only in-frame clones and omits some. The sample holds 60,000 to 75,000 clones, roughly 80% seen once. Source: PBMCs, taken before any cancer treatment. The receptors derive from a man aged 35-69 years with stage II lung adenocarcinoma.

CDR3 amino acids: CASSESVGSYNEQFF. DNA for the CDR3: TGCGCCAGCAGTGAGTCTGTGGGCTCCTACAATGAGCAGTTCTTC. The chain couples TRBV10-1 to TRBJ2-1; D remains ambiguous. Germline values: CDR1 WNHNN, CDR2 SYGVQD (reference sequence). V was shortened by 0 bases and J by 0 bases, with 6 bases between the two germline ends. CDR3 length equals 15 residues.

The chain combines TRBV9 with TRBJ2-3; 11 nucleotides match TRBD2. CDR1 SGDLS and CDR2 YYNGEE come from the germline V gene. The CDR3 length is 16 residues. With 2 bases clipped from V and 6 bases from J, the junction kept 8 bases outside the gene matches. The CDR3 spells CASSVRLAGSSDTQYF. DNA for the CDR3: TGTGCCAGCAGCGTCCGACTAGCGGGATCTTCCGATACGCAGTATTTT. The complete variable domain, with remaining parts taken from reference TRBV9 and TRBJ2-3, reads DSGVTQTPKHLITATGQRVTLRCSPRSGDLSVYWYQQSLDQGLQFLIQYYNGEERAKGNILERFSAQQFPDLHSELNLSSLELGDSALYFCASSVRLAGSSDTQYFGPGTRLTVL.

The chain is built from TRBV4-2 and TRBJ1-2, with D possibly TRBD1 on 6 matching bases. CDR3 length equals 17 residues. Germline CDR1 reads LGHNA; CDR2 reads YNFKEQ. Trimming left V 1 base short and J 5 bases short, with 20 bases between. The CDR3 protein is CASSQGWVRGGEYGYTF. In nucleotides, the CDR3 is TGTGCCAGCAGCCAAGGATGGGTCAGAGGGGGGGAATATGGCTACACCTTC.

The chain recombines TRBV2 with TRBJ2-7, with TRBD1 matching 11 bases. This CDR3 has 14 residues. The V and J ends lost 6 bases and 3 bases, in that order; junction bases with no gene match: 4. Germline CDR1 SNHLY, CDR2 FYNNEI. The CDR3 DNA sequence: TGTGCCAGCAGCGGACAGGGGGCGCTCTACGAGCAGTACTTC. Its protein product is CASSGQGALYEQYF.

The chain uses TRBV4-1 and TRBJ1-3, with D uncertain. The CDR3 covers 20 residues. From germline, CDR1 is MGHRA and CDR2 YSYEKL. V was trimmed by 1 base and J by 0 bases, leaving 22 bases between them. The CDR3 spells CASSQASNTRRPFSGNTIYF. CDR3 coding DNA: TGCGCCAGCAGCCAAGCTTCAAATACTCGGCGGCCGTTCTCTGGAAACACCATATATTTT.

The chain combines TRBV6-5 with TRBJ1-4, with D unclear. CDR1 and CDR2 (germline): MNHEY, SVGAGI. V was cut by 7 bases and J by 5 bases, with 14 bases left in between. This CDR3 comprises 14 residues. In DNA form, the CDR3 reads TGTGCCAGCAAACCGGGGTTCTCGAATGAAAAACTGTTTTTT. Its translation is CASKPGFSNEKLFF.

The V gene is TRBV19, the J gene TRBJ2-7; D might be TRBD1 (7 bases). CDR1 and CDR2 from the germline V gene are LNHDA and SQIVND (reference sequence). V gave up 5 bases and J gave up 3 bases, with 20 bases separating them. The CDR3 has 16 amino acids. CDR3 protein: CASSARGGGFNYEQYF. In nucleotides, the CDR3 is TGTGCCAGTAGTGCCCGAGGAGGGGGCTTCAACTACGAGCAGTACTTC.

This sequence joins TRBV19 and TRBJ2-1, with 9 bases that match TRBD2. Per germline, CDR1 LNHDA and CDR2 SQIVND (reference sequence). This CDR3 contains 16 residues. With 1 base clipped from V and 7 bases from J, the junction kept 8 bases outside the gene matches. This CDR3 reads CASSIGGAGGPNEQFF. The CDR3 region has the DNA TGTGCCAGTAGTATAGGGGGAGCGGGGGGTCCTAATGAGCAGTTCTTC.

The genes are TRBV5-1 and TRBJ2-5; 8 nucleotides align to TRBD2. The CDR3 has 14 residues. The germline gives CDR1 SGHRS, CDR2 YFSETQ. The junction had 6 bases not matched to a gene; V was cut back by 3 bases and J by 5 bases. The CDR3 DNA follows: TGCGCCAGCAGCTCCTCCGGGACTAGGGAGACCCAGTACTTC. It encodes CASSSSGTRETQYF.

The CDR3 here is CASSPPTDTQYF. The CDR3 nucleotides are TGTGCCAGCAGCCCACCCACAGATACGCAGTATTTT. The V call is TRBV7-2, the J call TRBJ2-3; D gene ambiguous. The CDR3 is made up of 12 amino acids. CDR1 SGHTA and CDR2 FQGNSA come from the germline V gene. Between the trimmed V and J ends, which lost 5 bases and 2 bases, there was a span of 5 bases.

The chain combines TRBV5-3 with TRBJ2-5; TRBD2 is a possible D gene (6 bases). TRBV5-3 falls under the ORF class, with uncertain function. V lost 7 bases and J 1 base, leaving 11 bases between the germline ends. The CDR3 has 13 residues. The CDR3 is CAREPAGQETQYF. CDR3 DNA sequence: TGTGCCAGAGAACCAGCGGGCCAAGAGACCCAGTACTTC.

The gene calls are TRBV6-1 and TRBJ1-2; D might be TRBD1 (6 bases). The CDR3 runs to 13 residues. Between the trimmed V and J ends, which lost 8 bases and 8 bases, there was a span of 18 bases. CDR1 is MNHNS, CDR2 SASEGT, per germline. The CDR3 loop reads CASGIGGQGGYTF. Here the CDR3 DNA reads TGTGCCAGCGGGATCGGGGGCCAGGGGGGCTACACCTTC.